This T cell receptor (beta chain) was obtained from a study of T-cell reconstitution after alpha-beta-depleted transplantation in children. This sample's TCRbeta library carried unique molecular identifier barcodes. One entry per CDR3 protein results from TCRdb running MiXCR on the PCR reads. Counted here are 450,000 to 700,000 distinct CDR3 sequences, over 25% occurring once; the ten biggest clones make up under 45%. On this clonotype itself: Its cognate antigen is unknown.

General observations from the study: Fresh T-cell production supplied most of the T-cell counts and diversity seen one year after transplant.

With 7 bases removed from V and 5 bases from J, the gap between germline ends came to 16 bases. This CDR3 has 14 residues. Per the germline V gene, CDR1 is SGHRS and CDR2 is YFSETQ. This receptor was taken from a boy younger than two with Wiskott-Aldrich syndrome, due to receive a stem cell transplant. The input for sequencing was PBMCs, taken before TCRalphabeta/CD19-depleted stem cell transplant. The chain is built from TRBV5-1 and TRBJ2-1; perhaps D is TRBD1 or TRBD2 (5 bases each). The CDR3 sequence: CASSDLGVNNEQFF. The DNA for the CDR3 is TGCGCCAGCTCGGACTTAGGGGTTAACAATGAGCAGTTCTTC.